This T cell receptor beta chain was sequenced for a study of beta chain features in type 1 diabetes. General study findings and limits: Fewer junction insertions and more nucleotide deletions appeared in type 1 diabetes patients.

As every portion of the isolated RNA was reverse transcribed, the sequencing read expressed TCRB transcripts. Generated by immunoSEQ multiplex PCR, the TCRdb table keeps only in-frame clones and is missing some. Of about 900,000 clones listed, roughly 17% were seen once; the top ten hold 0.02% to 0.025%. A word on this clone: What it recognizes is unknown.

Germline V gene data show CDR1 as LNHDA and CDR2 as SQIVND (reference sequence). CDR3 length: 14 amino acids. The ends lost 3 bases at V and 4 bases at J; junction bases unmatched: 5. The TCR was taken from a woman between 18 and 30 years old in good health. The rearrangement joins TRBV19 to TRBJ1-2; TRBD1 agrees at 7 bases. The sequencing sample was made of naive CD4+ T cells from blood. Here the CDR3 DNA reads TGTGCCAGTAGTATGACAGGGTCTTCCTATGGCTACACCTTC. Translation: CASSMTGSSYGYTF.